This T cell receptor (beta chain) derives from a study of molecular identifiers for immune sequencing clone quantification. TCR libraries were built in bulk with a published protocol and specific TCR primers. TCRdb reanalysed the PCR reads using MiXCR and keeps one entry per CDR3 protein. The sample carries roughly 320,000 distinct CDR3 sequences, over 20% recorded once. Study-level results: Jurkat TCR RNA spiked in from one cell could reportedly be detected among 1.1 million or so naive cells.

Libraries used roughly 18,000 to 1,000,000 sorted naive CD8 T cells and 10%, 30% or 50% RNA input. Sorting defined naive CD8 T cells as CD8+CD4-CCR7+CD45RA+. This clonotype showed up many times. Its antigen is unidentified. The clonotype comes from a human donor in good health. Some libraries in this study had Jurkat cell RNA spiked in. The sequenced sample consisted of naive CD8+ T cells from blood, with Jurkat cell RNA spiked in. The subset denotes: FACS-sorted CD8+CD4-CCR7+CD45RA+ naive T cells.

CDR3 coding DNA: TGTGCCAGCAGTTTCGGGACAGTCGGGCACGAGCAGTACTTC. It yields the protein CASSFGTVGHEQYF. The J gene is TRBJ2-7, the V gene TRBV28; 7 bases line up with TRBD1. CDR1 MDHEN and CDR2 SYDVKM come from the germline V gene. This CDR3 has 14 amino acids. V lost 3 bases, J lost 5 bases, and 7 bases stayed unmatched.